This T cell receptor (beta chain) was sequenced in a study of CD8+CD57+ T cells in acquired aplastic anemia. About the study: Sorted CD4+ and CD8+ cells yielded around 3.3 ug of DNA on average. General study results and limits: Patients showed no significant difference from controls in CD8+ Simpson's diversity. About 29 sequences, all CD8+ CDR3, were shared between patients and controls.

Genomic DNA acted as the template from which TCR beta VDJ combination and CDR3 sequence profiling were carried out. TCRdb ran MiXCR on the reads and lists one entry per CDR3 protein. The sample yields 180,000 or so distinct CDR3 sequences, 48% seen once. The germline CDR1 and CDR2 sequences are LGHNA and YSLEER. Between the trimmed V and J ends, which lost 0 bases and 6 bases, there was a span of 11 bases. This CDR3 comprises 14 residues. This clonotype has ten or more counts. The antigen remains undetermined. For sequencing, patients were chosen who had shown expansion of CD8+CD57+ cells by flow cytometry. Every patient had severe acquired aplastic anemia.

The receptor's source is a human donor with aplastic anemia. The source material was sorted CD4+, CD8+, or CD8+CD57+ T cells (not recorded which) from PBMCs. The rearrangement links TRBV4-3 to TRBJ2-5; TRBD2 is a possible D gene (7 bases). CDR3 region: CASSQDGGGQTQYF. CDR3 in DNA: TGCGCCAGCAGCCAAGATGGGGGGGGGCAGACCCAGTACTTC.